This T cell receptor beta chain was sequenced for a study of vaccination effects on CD4 cells after COVID-19. Study as a whole: Of the BNT162b2 and mRNA-1273 vaccines, participants received two doses of one or the other.

Here immunoSEQ multiplex PCR was the method, and the copy in TCRdb shows in-frame clones only, minus some. The sample lists roughly 33,000 clones; 73% were seen once. In regard to this clone: The antigen remains unidentified.

Trimming took 5 bases from V and 7 from J, leaving 20 bases between them. The CDR3 sequence is 15 residues long. Germline CDR1 reads SEHNR; CDR2 reads FQNEAQ (reference sequence). Study observations and caveats: Both infection-induced and vaccine-induced clones contracted markedly at late post-vaccination timepoints.

Antigen-specific CD4+ T cells expanded by the ViraFEST assay with viral peptide pools were then sequenced. Following 10 days of culture, CD4+ T cells were isolated. Vaccinated recipients, who were negative for nucleocapsid antibodies, had no history of SARS-CoV-2 infection. A density of about 2.2 million PBMC per well was used; these cells were cultured with roughly 10 IU/ml IL-2 and about 10 ug/ml peptides. A half-volume exchange with IL-2 medium occurred on days 3 and 7. This clonotype was sampled from a human donor who received a COVID-19 vaccine. The source material was CD4+ T cells from PBMCs cultured with HCoV-OC43 spike peptides, sampled before COVID-19 vaccination. The subset: HCoV-OC43 spike overlapping peptide pool stimulation. The rearrangement links TRBV7-9 to TRBJ1-1; D possibly corresponds to TRBD1 (5 bases). The CDR3 DNA reads as TGTGCCAGCAGCCTAGAGGGTACGGGTCAGGGTGAAGCTTTCTTT. As protein: CASSLEGTGQGEAFF. Looking up the rest from reference TRBV7-9 and TRBJ1-1 gives the full variable domain: DTGVSQNPRHKITKRGQNVTFRCDPISEHNRLYWYRQTLGQGPEFLTYFQNEAQLEKSRLLSDRFSAERPKGSFSTLEIQRTEQGDSAMYLCASSLEGTGQGEAFFGQGTRLTVV.